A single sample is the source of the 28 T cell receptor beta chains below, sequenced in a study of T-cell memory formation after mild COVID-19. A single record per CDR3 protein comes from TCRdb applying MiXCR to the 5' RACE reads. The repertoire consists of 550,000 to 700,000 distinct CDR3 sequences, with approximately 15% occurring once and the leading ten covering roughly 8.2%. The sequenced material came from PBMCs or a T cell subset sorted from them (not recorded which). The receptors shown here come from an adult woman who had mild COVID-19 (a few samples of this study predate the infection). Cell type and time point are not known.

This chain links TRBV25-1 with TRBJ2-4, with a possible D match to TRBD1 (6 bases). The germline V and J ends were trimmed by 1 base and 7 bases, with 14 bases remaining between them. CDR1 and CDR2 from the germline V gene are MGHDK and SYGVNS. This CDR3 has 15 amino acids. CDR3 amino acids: CASSEFGTSANIQYF. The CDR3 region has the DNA TGTGCCAGCAGTGAATTTGGGACATCAGCGAACATTCAGTACTTC.

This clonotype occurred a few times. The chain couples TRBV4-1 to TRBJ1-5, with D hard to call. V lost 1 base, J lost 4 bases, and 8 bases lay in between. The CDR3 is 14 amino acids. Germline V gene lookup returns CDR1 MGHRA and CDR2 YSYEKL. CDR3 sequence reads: CASSQGVANQPQHF. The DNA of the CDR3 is TGCGCCAGCAGCCAAGGTGTAGCGAATCAGCCCCAGCATTTT.

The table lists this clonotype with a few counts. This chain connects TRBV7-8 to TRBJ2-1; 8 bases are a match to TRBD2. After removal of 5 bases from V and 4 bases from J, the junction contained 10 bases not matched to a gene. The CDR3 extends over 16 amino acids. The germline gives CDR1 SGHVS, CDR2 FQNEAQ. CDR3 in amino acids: CASSPPGLGTYNEQFF. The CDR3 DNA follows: TGTGCCAGCAGCCCGCCGGGACTAGGGACATACAATGAGCAGTTCTTC. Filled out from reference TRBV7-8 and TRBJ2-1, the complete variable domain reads GAGVSQSPRYKVAKRGQDVALRCDPISGHVSLFWYQQALGQGPEFLTYFQNEAQLDKSGLPSDRFFAERPEGSVSTLKIQRTQQEDSAVYLCASSPPGLGTYNEQFFGPGTRLTVL.

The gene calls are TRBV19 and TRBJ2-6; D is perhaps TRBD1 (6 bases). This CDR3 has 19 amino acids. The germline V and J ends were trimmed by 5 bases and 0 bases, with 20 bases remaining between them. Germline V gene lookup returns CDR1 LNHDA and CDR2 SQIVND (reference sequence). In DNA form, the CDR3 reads TGTGCCAGTAGTCTCAGTGGGCAGGGGCCCGGCTCTGGGGCCAACGTCCTGACTTTC. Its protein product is CASSLSGQGPGSGANVLTF.

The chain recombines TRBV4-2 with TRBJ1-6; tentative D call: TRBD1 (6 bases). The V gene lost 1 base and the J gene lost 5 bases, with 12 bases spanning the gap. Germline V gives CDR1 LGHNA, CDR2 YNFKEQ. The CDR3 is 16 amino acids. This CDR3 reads CASSQAFSGDNSPLHF. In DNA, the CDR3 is TGTGCCAGCAGCCAAGCATTTTCAGGGGATAATTCACCCCTCCACTTT.

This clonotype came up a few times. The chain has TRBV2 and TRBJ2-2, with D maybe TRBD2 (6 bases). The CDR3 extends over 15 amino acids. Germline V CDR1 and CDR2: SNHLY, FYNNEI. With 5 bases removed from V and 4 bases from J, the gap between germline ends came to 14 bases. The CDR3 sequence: CASSKWDSSTGELFF. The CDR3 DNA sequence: TGTGCCAGCAGTAAGTGGGACTCCAGCACCGGGGAGCTGTTTTTT.

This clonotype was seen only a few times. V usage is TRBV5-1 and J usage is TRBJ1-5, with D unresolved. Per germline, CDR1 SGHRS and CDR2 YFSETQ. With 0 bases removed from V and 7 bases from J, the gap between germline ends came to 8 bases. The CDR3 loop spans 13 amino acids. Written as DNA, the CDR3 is TGCGCCAGCAGCTTGGAGATAGGACAGCCCCAGCATTTT. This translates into CASSLEIGQPQHF.

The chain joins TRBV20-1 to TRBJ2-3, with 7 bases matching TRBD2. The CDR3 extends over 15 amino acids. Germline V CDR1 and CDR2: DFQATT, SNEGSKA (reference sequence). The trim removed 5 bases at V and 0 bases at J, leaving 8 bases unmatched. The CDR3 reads CSAVREQRSTDTQYF. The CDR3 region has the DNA TGCAGTGCTGTGCGGGAGCAGAGGAGCACAGATACGCAGTATTTT.

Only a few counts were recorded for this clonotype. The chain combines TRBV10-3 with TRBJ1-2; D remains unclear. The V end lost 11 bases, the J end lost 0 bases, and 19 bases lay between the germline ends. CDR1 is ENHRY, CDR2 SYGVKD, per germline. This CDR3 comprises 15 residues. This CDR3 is CAYSPGLLSNYGYTF. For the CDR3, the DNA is TGTGCCTATTCTCCGGGCCTCTTGTCTAACTATGGCTACACCTTC.

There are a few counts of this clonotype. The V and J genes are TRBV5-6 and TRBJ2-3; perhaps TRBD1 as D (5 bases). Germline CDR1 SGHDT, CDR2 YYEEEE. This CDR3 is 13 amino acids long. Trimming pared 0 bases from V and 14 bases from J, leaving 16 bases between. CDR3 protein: CASSLGVETDRYF. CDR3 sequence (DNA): TGTGCCAGCAGCTTGGGGGTGGAGACAGACAGGTATTTT. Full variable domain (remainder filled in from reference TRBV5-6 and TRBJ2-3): DAGVTQSPTHLIKTRGQQVTLRCSPKSGHDTVSWYQQALGQGPQFIFQYYEEEERQRGNFPDRFSGHQFPNYSSELNVNALLLGDSALYLCASSLGVETDRYFGPGTRLTVL.

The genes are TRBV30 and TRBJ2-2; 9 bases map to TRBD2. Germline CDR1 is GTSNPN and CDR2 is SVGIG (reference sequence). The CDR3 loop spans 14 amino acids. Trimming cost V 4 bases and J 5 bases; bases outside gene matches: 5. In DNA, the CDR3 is TGTGCCTGGACTCCTAGCGGGGTTACCGGGGAGCTGTTTTTT. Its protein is CAWTPSGVTGELFF.

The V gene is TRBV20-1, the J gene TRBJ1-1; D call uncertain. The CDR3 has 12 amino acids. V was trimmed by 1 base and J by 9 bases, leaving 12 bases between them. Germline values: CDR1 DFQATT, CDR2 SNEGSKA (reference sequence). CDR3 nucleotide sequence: TGCAGTGCTAGAGGTGCAGCCCCGAAAGCTTTCTTT. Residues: CSARGAAPKAFF.

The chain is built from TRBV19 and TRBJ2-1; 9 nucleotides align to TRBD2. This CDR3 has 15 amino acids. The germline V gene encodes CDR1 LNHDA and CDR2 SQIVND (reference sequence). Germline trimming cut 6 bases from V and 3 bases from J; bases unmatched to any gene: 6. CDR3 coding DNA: TGTGCCAGTAGCCTCGGGACTAGCCACTACAATGAGCAGTTCTTC. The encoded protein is CASSLGTSHYNEQFF.

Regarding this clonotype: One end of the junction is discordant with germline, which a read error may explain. CDR3 protein: CASSLISGVNEQFF. The DNA for the CDR3 is TGTGCCAGTAGCTTGATTAGCGGGGTAAATGAGCAGTTCTTC. The chain couples TRBV7-2 to TRBJ2-1; TRBD2 matches 8 bases. The CDR3 sequence is 14 residues long. Looked up from germline, CDR1 is SGHTA and CDR2 is FQGNSA.

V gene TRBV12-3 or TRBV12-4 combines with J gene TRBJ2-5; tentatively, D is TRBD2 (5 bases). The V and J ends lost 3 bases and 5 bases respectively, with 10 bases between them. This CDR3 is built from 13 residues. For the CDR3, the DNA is TGTGCCAGCAGTTTGTTAGGGAGTGAGACCCAGTACTTC. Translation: CASSLLGSETQYF.

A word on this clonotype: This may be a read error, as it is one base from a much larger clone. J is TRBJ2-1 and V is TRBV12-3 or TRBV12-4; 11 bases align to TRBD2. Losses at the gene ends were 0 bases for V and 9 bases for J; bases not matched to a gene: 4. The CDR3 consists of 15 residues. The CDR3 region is CASSLASGGDGEQFF. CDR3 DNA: TGTGCCAGCAGTTTAGCTAGCGGGGGGGATGGTGAGCAGTTCTTC.

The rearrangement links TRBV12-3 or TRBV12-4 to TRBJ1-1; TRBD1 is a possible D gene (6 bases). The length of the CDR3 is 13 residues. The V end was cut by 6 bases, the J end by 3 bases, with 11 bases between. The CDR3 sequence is CASRSRGDTEAFF. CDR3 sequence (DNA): TGTGCCAGCAGATCGAGGGGGGACACTGAAGCTTTCTTT.

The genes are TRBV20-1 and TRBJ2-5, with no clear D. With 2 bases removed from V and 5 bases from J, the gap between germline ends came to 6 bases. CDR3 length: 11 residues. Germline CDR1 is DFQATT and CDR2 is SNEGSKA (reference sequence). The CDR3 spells CSARSRETQYF. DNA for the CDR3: TGCAGTGCTAGATCGAGGGAGACCCAGTACTTC.

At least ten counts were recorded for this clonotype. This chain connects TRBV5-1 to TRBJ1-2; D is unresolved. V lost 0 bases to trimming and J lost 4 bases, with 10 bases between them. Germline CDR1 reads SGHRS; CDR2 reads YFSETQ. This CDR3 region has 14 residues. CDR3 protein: CASSLEGQTYGYTF. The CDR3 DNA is TGCGCCAGCAGCTTGGAGGGCCAGACCTATGGCTACACCTTC.

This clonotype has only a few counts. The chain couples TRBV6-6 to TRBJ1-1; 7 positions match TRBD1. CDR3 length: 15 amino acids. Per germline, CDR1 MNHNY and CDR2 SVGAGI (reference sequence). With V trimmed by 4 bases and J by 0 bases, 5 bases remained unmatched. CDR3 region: CASSSGQQMNTEAFF. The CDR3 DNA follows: TGTGCCAGCAGTTCGGGACAGCAGATGAACACTGAAGCTTTCTTT.

The DNA for the CDR3 is TGCAGTGCTAGCACTAGCGGGGACGGGGAGCTGTTTTTT. Translation gives CSASTSGDGELFF. The J gene is TRBJ2-2, the V gene TRBV20-1; TRBD2 matches at 10 bases. Germline CDR1 reads DFQATT; CDR2 reads SNEGSKA (reference sequence). V shed 3 bases and J 7 bases; nucleotides not matched to a gene: 2. This CDR3 region has 13 residues.

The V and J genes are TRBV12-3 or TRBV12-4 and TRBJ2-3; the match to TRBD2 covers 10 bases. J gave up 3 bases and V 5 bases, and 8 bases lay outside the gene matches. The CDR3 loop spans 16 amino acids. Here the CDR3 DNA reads TGTGCCAGCAGTGATCCGGGACTAGCGCGAACAGATACGCAGTATTTT. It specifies CASSDPGLARTDTQYF.

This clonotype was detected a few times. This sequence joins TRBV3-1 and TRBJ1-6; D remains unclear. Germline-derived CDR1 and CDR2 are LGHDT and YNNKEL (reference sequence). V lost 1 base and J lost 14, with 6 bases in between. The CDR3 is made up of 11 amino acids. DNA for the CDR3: TGTGCCAGCAGCCAAGGCGCCTCCCTCCACTTT. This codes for CASSQGASLHF.

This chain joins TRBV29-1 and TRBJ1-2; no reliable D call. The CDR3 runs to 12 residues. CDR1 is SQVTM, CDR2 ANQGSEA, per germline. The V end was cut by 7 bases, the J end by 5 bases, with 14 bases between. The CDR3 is CSAKEQNYGYTF. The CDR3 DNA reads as TGCAGCGCCAAAGAGCAGAATTATGGCTACACCTTC.

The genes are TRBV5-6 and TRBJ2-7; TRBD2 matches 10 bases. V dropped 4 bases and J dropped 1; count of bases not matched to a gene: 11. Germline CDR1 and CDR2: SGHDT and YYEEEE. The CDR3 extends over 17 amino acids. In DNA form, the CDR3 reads TGTGCCAGCAGCGCAACCTTAAGACTAGCGGGTTCCTACGAGCAGTACTTC. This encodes CASSATLRLAGSYEQYF. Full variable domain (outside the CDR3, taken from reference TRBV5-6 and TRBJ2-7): DAGVTQSPTHLIKTRGQQVTLRCSPKSGHDTVSWYQQALGQGPQFIFQYYEEEERQRGNFPDRFSGHQFPNYSSELNVNALLLGDSALYLCASSATLRLAGSYEQYFGPGTRLTVT.

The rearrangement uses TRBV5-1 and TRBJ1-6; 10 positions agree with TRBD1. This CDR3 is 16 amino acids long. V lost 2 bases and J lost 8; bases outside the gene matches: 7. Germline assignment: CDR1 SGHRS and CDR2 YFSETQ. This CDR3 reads CASSFSRTGGDSPLHF. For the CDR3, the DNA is TGCGCCAGCAGCTTTTCCAGGACAGGGGGAGATTCACCCCTCCACTTT.

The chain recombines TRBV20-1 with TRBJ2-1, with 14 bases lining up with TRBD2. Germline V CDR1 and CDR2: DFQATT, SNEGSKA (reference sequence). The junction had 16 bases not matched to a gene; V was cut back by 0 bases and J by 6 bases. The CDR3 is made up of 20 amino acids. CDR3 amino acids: CSARDLGGTSGRKVINEQFF. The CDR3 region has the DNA TGCAGTGCTAGAGATTTGGGTGGGACTAGCGGGAGAAAAGTAATCAATGAGCAGTTCTTC.

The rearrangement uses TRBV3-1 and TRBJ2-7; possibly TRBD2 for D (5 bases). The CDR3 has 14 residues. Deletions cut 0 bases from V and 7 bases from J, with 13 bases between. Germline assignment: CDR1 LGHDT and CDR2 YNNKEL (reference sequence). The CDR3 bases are TGTGCCAGCAGCCAAGAATGGTCCGGCGGGGAGCAGTACTTC. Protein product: CASSQEWSGGEQYF.